This T cell receptor (beta chain) was recovered during a study of tumor-infiltrating lymphocytes in primary liver carcinoma. Study overall: Those enrolled were patients of both sexes, who were aged 30 to 69 years.

CDR1 and CDR2 from the germline V gene are MDHEN and SYDVKM. The CDR3 spans 14 residues. Study observations and caveats: Overlap between tumor regions exceeded overlap of tumor with adjacent tissue or blood.

A primer in the constant region served to generate TCR beta cDNA from 500 ng of total RNA. The TCR beta library was amplified through three nested multiplex PCR rounds in a modified ARM-PCR procedure. Forward primers for TRBV1-TRBV30 and a C-beta reverse primer served the first two PCR rounds, at approximately 10 cycles each. Using its own MiXCR run on the multiplex PCR reads, TCRdb lists one record per CDR3 protein. Found here are about 310,000 distinct CDR3 sequences, approximately 60% of them singletons; the top ten hold approximately 9%. Both blood RNA, taken from unsorted whole blood, and germline DNA were extracted. Prior to surgery, roughly 4.4 milliliters of peripheral blood were drawn. A remark on this clonotype: Its cognate antigen is unknown. A read error may produce the germline difference seen at one junction end.

The V gene is TRBV28, the J gene TRBJ2-7; 8 bases line up with TRBD1. Sequencing was performed on peripheral blood. The receptor was derived from a man aged 35-49 years with primary liver carcinoma and hepatitis B virus infection. CDR3 residues: CASSRQGITYEQYF. In nucleotides, the CDR3 is TGCGCCAGCAGTCGACAGGGGATCACCTACGAGCAGTACTTC.